A selection of T cell receptor beta chains follows, all from one sample in a study of T-cell reconstitution after alpha-beta-depleted transplantation in children. TCRdb analysed the PCR reads with MiXCR anew, one entry per CDR3 protein. The sample has roughly 500,000 distinct CDR3 sequences, roughly 18% seen once; the top ten hold less than 4%. The sample in question was PBMCs from the stem cell graft donor, obtained from the stem cell graft. The receptor set was obtained from a human donor who donated a stem cell graft to a child with acute lymphoblastic leukemia. The CDR3 runs from the conserved cysteine through the conserved F or W. The D gene is left open where the match is weak. Rows may omit the clone size; those that give it use once, few, many or a size class.

V gene	clone size	D gene	J gene	CDR3 DNA	CDR3 protein
TRBV7-8	-	-	TRBJ2-7	TGTGCCAGCAGCTTAGTGTGGGGCAAGAGCTCCTACGAGCAGTACTTC	CASSLVWGKSSYEQYF
TRBV6-5	-	-	TRBJ2-1	TGTGCCAGCAGTTACCTGTCTAATCTCCCCGTCGGCAATGAGCAGTTCTTC	CASSYLSNLPVGNEQFF
TRBV5-1	few	TRBD1	TRBJ1-4	TGCGCCAGCAGCTATCGACAGGGAAATAATGAAAAACTGTTTTTT	CASSYRQGNNEKLFF
TRBV7-2	few	TRBD2	TRBJ2-1	TGTGCCAGCAGCTTTAGCGGGAAATCCTACAATGAGCAGTTCTTC	CASSFSGKSYNEQFF
TRBV5-1	few	-	TRBJ1-1	TGCGCCAGCAGCTCAGCCCCCCCGCCGAACACTGAAGCTTTCTTT	CASSSAPPPNTEAFF
TRBV10-3	many	-	TRBJ2-3	TGTGCCATCAGTGAGTCTGGGGCAGGAGGGGATACGCAGTATTTT	CAISESGAGGDTQYF
TRBV7-9	many	-	TRBJ2-7	TGTGCCAGCAGCCCTTCGGGGCGGACCTACGAGCAGTACTTC	CASSPSGRTYEQYF
TRBV13	few	TRBD2	TRBJ2-2	TGTGCCAGCAGCGGGCCTGCGGGAGCGAACACCGGGGAGCTGTTTTTT	CASSGPAGANTGELFF
TRBV27	many	-	TRBJ2-1	TGCGCCAGCAGCCTGTCCGGGGCCTACAATGAGCAGTTCTTC	CASSLSGAYNEQFF
TRBV5-1	-	-	TRBJ1-1	TGCGCCAGCAGCCAACGTGAATACACTGAAGCTTTCTTT	CASSQREYTEAFF
TRBV9	few	-	TRBJ2-1	TGTGCCAGCAGCGTATTAGAAAACGTCTATGAGCAGTTCTTC	CASSVLENVYEQFF
TRBV7-9	few	TRBD2	TRBJ2-7	TGTGCCAGCAGCTCGATCCTAGCGGGAGGTCACGAGCAGTACTTC	CASSSILAGGHEQYF
TRBV6-2/TRBV6-3	few	TRBD1	TRBJ2-5	TGTGCCAGCAGTTACCAACAACAGGGGGCGGAGACCCAGTACTTC	CASSYQQQGAETQYF
TRBV19	-	-	TRBJ1-5	TGTGCCAGTAGTATAGGAGGCAGCAATCAGCCCCAGCATTTT	CASSIGGSNQPQHF
TRBV7-3	-	TRBD2	TRBJ2-2	TGTGCCAGCAAGCGGGAGGGAATCACCGGGGAGCTGTTTTTT	CASKREGITGELFF
TRBV20-1	-	TRBD2	TRBJ2-3	TGCAGTGCCCCCCCCGGGGAGGGGACGGATACGCAGTATTTT	CSAPPGEGTDTQYF
TRBV20-1	few	-	TRBJ2-4	TGCAGTGCTAGGGCCCCCGTTGAACTTCAGTACTTC	CSARAPVELQYF
TRBV6-5	few	-	TRBJ2-7	TGTGCCAGCAGTTACTCCTCCGGGAGTGAGTACGAGCAGTACTTC	CASSYSSGSEYEQYF
TRBV5-5	-	-	TRBJ1-1	TGTGCCAGTCATCCCGACGGGAACACTGAAGCTTTCTTT	CASHPDGNTEAFF
TRBV29-1	-	-	TRBJ2-1	TGCAGCGTCGATTCACCACTGAGCTCCTACAATGAGCAGTTCTTC	CSVDSPLSSYNEQFF
TRBV12-3/TRBV12-4	few	-	TRBJ2-5	TGTGCCAGCAGTTTAGGACAGTTGGAGACCCAGTACTTC	CASSLGQLETQYF
TRBV4-2	-	-	TRBJ2-1	TGTGCCAGCGGTTTCGGAGGATCCTACAATGAGCAGTTCTTC	CASGFGGSYNEQFF
TRBV19	-	TRBD2	TRBJ2-7	TGTGCCAGTAGTGTGACTAGCCTCTACGAGCAGTACTTC	CASSVTSLYEQYF
TRBV7-9	few	TRBD2	TRBJ2-1	TGTGCCAGCAGCGCGAAGGGACTAGCGGGAGACAATGAGCAGTTCTTC	CASSAKGLAGDNEQFF
TRBV6-1	few	TRBD2	TRBJ2-5	TGTGCCAGCAGTGAGACTAGCGGGAGGGGGACCCAGTACTTC	CASSETSGRGTQYF
TRBV7-9	once	-	TRBJ1-1	TGTGCCAGCAGCTTACCTTCGGGGGCAGGTAACACTGAAGCTTTCTTT	CASSLPSGAGNTEAFF
TRBV28	few	-	TRBJ2-7	TGTGCCAGCAGTTTAGTTACCCCCTACGAGCAGTACTTC	CASSLVTPYEQYF
TRBV29-1	-	-	TRBJ2-3	TGCAGCGTTGATCCCGGGAGTTTGACAGATACGCAGTATTTT	CSVDPGSLTDTQYF
TRBV24-1	few	TRBD1	TRBJ1-5	TGTGCCACCAGTGCCACCCCGGGACAGCGTAGCAATCAGCCCCAGCATTTT	CATSATPGQRSNQPQHF
TRBV11-1	few	TRBD2	TRBJ2-3	TGTGCCAGCAGCTTATTTGTTTGGACTAGCGGGAGGCCAGGCACAGATACGCAGTATTTT	CASSLFVWTSGRPGTDTQYF
TRBV29-1	-	TRBD1	TRBJ2-1	TGCAGCGTGGTTCCGGGACAGACCTACAATGAGCAGTTCTTC	CSVVPGQTYNEQFF
TRBV20-1	few	-	TRBJ2-1	TGCAGTGCGCCGGGTCCATACAATGAGCAGTTCTTC	CSAPGPYNEQFF
TRBV5-1	few	TRBD2	TRBJ2-3	TGCGCCAGCAGCCGAGCCTTAGCGGGAGGTAGAACAGATACGCAGTATTTT	CASSRALAGGRTDTQYF
TRBV6-4	-	-	TRBJ1-1	TGTGCCAGCAGCCCTGATGAGACCACTGAAGCTTTCTTT	CASSPDETTEAFF
TRBV7-9	-	-	TRBJ1-1	TGTGCCAGCAGCTTATCCGGGGCCTGGGGCACTGAAGCTTTCTTT	CASSLSGAWGTEAFF
TRBV12-3/TRBV12-4	-	-	TRBJ2-1	TGTGCCAGCAAACGGGACCTGGGTGACGGTGAGCAGTTCTTC	CASKRDLGDGEQFF
TRBV25-1	-	-	TRBJ2-7	TGTGCCAGCGGGACCGAGCAGTACTTC	CASGTEQYF
TRBV7-9	-	TRBD1	TRBJ1-1	TGTGCCAGCAGAGGGGACAGGACTGAAGCTTTCTTT	CASRGDRTEAFF
TRBV4-1	-	-	TRBJ2-3	TGCGCCAGCAGCCCGCAACCGACAACTAGCGATACGCAGTATTTT	CASSPQPTTSDTQYF
TRBV5-5	few	-	TRBJ2-3	TGTGCCAGCAGCTGGGAAAATACGCAGTATTTT	CASSWENTQYF
TRBV9	-	TRBD1	TRBJ2-7	TGTGCCAGCAGCCCCGGGACAGCTGTCTACGAGCAGTACTTC	CASSPGTAVYEQYF